A few counts support the clone carrying this TCR beta chain. Its matching antigen is unknown. The source of the sample is a study of T-cell reconstitution after alpha-beta-depleted transplantation in children. It was with unique molecular identifiers that the TCRbeta library was prepared. TCRdb redid the calling of the PCR reads with MiXCR, one entry per CDR3 protein. The data contain tens of thousands of distinct CDR3 sequences, 15% to 17% of them singletons. Study-wide findings and caveats: Certain patients had high TCRbeta diversity at day 60, and it came from recipient T cells and thymic progenitors that survived. Among T cells one year after transplant, newly produced cells accounted for most counts and diversity. Several hundred expanded graft clones reportedly supplied alpha-beta T cells about two months after transplant.

The starting material was PBMCs, mostly from graft donor cells, obtained 180 days after TCRalphabeta/CD19-depleted stem cell transplant. This TCR derives from a male patient between 2 and 10 years old who had a stem cell transplant for acute lymphoblastic leukemia, so the T cells may come from the graft donor.

CDR3 sequence reads: CASSVVDTGELFF. The CDR3 coding sequence is TGTGCCAGCAGCGTAGTGGACACCGGGGAGCTGTTTTTT. V gene TRBV9 combines with J gene TRBJ2-2, with D unclear. V lost 0 bases and J lost 3, with 3 bases in between. The CDR3 length is 13 residues. CDR1 and CDR2 (germline): SGDLS, YYNGEE.